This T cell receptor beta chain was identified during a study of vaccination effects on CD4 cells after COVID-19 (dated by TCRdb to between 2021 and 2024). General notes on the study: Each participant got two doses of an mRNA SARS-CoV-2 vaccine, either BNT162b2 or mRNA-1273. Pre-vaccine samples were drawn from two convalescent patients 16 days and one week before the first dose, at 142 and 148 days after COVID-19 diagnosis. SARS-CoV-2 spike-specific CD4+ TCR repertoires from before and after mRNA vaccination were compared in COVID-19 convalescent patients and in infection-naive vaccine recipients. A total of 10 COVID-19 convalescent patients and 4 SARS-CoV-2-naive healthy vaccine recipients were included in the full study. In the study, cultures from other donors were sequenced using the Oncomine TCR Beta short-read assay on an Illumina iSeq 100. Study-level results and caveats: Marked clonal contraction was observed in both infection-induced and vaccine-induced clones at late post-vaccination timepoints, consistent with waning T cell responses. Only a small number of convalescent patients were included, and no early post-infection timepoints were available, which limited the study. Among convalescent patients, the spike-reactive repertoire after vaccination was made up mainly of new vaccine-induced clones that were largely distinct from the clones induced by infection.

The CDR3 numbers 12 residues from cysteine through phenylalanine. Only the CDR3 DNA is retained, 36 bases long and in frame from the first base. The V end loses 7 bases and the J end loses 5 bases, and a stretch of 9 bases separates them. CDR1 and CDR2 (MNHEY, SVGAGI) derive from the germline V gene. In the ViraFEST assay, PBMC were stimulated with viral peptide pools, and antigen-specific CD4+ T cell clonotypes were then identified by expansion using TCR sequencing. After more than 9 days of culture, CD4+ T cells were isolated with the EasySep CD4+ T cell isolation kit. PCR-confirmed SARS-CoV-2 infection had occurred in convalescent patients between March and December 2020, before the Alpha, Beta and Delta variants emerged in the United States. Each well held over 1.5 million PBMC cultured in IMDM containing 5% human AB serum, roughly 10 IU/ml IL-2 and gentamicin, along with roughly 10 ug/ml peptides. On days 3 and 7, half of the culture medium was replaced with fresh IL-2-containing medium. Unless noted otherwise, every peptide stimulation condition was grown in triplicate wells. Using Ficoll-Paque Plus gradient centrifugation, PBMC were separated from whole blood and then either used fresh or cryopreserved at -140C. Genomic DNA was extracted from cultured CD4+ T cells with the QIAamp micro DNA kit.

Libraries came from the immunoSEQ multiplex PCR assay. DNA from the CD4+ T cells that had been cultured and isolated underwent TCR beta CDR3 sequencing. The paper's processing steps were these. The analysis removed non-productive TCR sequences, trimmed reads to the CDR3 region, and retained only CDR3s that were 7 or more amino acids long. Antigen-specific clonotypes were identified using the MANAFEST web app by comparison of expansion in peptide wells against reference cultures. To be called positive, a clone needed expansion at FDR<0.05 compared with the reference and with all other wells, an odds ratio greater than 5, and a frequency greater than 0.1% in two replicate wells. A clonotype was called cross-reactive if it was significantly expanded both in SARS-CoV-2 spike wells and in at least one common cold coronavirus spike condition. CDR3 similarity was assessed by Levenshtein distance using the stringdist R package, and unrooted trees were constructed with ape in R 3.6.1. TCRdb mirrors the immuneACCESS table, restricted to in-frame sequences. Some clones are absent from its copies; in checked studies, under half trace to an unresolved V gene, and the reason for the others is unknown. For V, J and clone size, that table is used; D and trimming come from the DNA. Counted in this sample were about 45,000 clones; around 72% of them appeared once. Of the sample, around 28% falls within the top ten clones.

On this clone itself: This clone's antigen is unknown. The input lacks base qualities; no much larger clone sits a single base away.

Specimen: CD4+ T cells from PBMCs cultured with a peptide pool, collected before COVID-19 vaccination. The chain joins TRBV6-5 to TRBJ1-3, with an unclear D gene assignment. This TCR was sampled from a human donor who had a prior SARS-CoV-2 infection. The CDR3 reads CASTADRNTIYF. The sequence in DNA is TGTGCCAGCACCGCCGATAGAAACACCATATATTTT.